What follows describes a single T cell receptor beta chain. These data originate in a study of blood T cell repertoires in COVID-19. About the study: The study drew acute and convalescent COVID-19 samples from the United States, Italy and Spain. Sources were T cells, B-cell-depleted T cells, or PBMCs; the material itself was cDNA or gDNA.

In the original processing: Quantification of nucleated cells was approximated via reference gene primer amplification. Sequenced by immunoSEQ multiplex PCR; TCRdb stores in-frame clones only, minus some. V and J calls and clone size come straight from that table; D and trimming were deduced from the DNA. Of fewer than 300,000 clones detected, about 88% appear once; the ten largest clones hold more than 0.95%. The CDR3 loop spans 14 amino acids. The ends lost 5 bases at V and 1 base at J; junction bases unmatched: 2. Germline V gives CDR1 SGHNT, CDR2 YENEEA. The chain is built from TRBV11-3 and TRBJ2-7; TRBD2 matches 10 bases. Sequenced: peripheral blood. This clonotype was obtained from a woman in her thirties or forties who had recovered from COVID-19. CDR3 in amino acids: CASSIAGGSYEQYF. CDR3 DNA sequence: TGTGCCAGCAGCATAGCGGGAGGATCCTACGAGCAGTACTTC.